The clone carrying this T cell receptor (beta chain) was detected ten times or more. Its specificity is not known. The sample's time point: persistent/refractory GD, antithyroid drugs over 5 years with positive TRAb. PBMC-extracted RNA yielded the TCR library. Patients of an endocrinology department in Xi'an, China, were included. The data derive from a study of regulatory T cells in long-lasting Graves disease. Study-wide background: It was over 5 years of antithyroid drugs, with positive TSH receptor antibodies, that meant persistent Graves' disease. Study-level results: Persistent disease samples used TRBV28, TRBJ1-2 and TRBJ2-5 preferentially. Accuracy may have suffered from the small sample size.

This CDR3 has 11 amino acids. From germline, CDR1 is DFQATT and CDR2 SNEGSKA (reference sequence). Trimming stripped 0 bases from V and 5 bases from J, with 5 bases between. For TCR beta, libraries came from iRepertoire HTBI primers and Arm-PCR of CDR3 regions. TCRdb called the multiplex PCR reads again in MiXCR, with one record for every CDR3 protein. The table includes 400,000 to 500,000 distinct CDR3 sequences, roughly a fifth detected once. V usage is TRBV20-1 and J usage is TRBJ2-7; D remains unclear. The sequenced sample was peripheral blood mononuclear cells (PBMCs), obtained when the disease was refractory, from a patient treated with antithyroid drugs. The clonotype was recovered from a female donor with Graves disease. The CDR3 sequence is CSARDLNEQYF. The CDR3 region has the DNA TGCAGTGCTAGAGATCTGAACGAGCAGTACTTC.